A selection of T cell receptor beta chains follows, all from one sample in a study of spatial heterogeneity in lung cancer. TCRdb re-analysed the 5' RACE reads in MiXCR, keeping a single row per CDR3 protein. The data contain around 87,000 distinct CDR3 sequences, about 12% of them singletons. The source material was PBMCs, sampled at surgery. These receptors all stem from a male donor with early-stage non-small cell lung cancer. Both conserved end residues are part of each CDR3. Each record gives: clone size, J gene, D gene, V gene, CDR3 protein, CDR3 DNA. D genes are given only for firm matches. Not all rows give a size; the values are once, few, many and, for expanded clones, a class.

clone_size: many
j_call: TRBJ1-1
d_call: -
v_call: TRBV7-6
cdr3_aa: CASSLEVMNTEAFF
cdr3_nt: TGTGCCAGCAGCTTAGAGGTTATGAACACTGAAGCTTTCTTT

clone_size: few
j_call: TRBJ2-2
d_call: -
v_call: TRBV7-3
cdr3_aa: CASSFTGSRTGELFF
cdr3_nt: TGTGCCAGCAGCTTTACCGGGAGTCGAACCGGGGAGCTGTTTTTT

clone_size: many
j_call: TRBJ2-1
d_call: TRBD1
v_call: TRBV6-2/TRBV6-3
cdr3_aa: CARPEQGMHNEQFF
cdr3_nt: TGTGCCAGACCCGAACAGGGGATGCACAATGAGCAGTTCTTC

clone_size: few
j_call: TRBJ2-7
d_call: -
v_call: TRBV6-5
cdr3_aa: CASSRDGSSYEQYF
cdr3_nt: TGTGCCAGCAGTCGGGACGGGAGCTCCTACGAGCAGTACTTC

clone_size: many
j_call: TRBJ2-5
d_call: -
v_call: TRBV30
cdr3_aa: CAWSVRSGRGTQYF
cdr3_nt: TGTGCCTGGAGTGTACGGTCAGGCCGTGGGACCCAGTACTTC

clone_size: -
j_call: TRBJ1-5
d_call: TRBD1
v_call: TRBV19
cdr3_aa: CASSPAGGRQPQHF
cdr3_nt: TGTGCCAGTAGTCCCGCAGGGGGACGCCAGCCCCAGCATTTT

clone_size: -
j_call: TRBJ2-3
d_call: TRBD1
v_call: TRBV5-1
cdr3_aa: CASSSTGARTDTQYF
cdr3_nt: TGCGCCAGCAGCTCGACAGGGGCCCGCACAGATACGCAGTATTTT

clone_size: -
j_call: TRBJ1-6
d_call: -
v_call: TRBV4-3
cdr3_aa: CASSQDPDRNSPLHF
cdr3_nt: TGCGCCAGCAGCCAAGATCCGGACCGAAATTCACCCCTCCACTTT

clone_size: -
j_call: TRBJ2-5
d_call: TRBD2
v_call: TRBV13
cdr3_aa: CASSSFGLESETQYF
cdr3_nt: TGTGCCAGCAGCTCCTTCGGACTAGAATCCGAGACCCAGTACTTC

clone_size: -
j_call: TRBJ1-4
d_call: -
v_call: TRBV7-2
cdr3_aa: CASSRNEKLFF
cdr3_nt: TGTGCCAGCAGCAGGAATGAAAAACTGTTTTTT

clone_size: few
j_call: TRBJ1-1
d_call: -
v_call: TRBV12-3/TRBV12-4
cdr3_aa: CASSLAMGGMNTEAFF
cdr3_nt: TGTGCCAGCAGTTTAGCAATGGGAGGGATGAACACTGAAGCTTTCTTT

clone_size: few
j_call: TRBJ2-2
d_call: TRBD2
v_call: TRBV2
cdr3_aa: CASRGSSGRALAGELFF
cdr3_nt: TGTGCCAGCCGAGGAAGTAGCGGGAGGGCCCTCGCCGGGGAGCTGTTTTTT

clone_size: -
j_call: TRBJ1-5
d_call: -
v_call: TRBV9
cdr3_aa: CASSSNRDSNQPQHF
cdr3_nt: TGTGCCAGCAGCTCCAACAGGGATAGCAATCAGCCCCAGCATTTT

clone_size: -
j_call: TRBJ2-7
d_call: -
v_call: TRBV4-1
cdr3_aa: CASSQGQGSYEQYF
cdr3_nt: TGCGCCAGCAGCCAAGGGCAGGGGAGCTACGAGCAGTACTTC

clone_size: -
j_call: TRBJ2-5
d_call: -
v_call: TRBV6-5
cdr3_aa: CARIGTKETQYF
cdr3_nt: TGTGCCCGAATCGGCACCAAAGAGACCCAGTACTTC

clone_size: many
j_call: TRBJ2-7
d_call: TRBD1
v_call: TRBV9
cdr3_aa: CASSTPGQPYEQYF
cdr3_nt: TGTGCCAGCAGCACACCGGGACAGCCCTACGAGCAGTACTTC

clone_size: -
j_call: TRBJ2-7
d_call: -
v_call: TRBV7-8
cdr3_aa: CASSDPRGNYEQYF
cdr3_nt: TGTGCCAGCAGCGACCCACGGGGTAACTACGAGCAGTACTTC

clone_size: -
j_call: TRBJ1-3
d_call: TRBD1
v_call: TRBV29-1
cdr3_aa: CSVGRTGAGNTIYF
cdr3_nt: TGCAGCGTTGGAAGGACAGGGGCCGGAAACACCATATATTTT

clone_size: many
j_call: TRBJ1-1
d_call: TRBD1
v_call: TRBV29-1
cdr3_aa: CSYADNRDREMNTEAFF
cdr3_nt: TGCAGCTATGCCGATAACCGGGACAGGGAAATGAACACTGAAGCTTTCTTT

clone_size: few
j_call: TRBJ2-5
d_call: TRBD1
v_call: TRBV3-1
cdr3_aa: CASSHGTGQETQYF
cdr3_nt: TGTGCCAGCAGCCACGGGACAGGCCAAGAGACCCAGTACTTC

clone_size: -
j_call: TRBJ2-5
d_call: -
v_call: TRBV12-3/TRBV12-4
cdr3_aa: CASKNFTETQYF
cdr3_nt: TGTGCCAGCAAGAACTTTACAGAGACCCAGTACTTC

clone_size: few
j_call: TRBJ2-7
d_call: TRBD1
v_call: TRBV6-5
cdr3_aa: CASSPPGQGAWYEQYF
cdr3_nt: TGTGCCAGCAGTCCCCCGGGACAGGGGGCATGGTACGAGCAGTACTTC

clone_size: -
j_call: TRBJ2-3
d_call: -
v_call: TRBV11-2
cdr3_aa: CASSLGPLTGGTQYF
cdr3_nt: TGTGCCAGCAGCTTAGGACCCCTCACTGGCGGTACGCAGTATTTT

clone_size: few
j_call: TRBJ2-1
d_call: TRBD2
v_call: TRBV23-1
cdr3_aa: CASSQGGEQEQFF
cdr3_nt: TGCGCCAGCAGTCAAGGGGGGGAACAGGAGCAGTTCTTC

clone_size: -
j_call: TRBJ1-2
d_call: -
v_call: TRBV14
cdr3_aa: CASSQESHRSYGYTF
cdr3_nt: TGTGCCAGCAGCCAAGAATCGCACAGATCGTATGGCTACACCTTC

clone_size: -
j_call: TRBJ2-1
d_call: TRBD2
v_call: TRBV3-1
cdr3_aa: CASSQDLRLAGRYNEQFF
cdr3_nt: TGTGCCAGCAGCCAAGATTTACGACTAGCGGGACGCTACAATGAGCAGTTCTTC

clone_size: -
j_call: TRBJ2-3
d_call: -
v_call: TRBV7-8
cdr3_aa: CASSLPGEGISTDTQYF
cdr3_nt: TGTGCCAGCAGCTTACCAGGCGAGGGCATCAGCACAGATACGCAGTATTTT

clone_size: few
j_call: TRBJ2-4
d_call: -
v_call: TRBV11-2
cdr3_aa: CASSLRGAKNIQYF
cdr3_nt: TGTGCCAGCAGCTTGAGGGGAGCCAAAAACATTCAGTACTTC